Listed below are T cell receptor beta chains from one sample, sequenced in a study of T cell responses to AZD1222 COVID-19 vaccine. TCRdb keeps only in-frame clones here, not all; method: immunoSEQ multiplex PCR. This sample has roughly 100,000 clones, with less than 85% found just once. Sequencing used peripheral blood, obtained 28 days after the second AZD1222 dose. These receptors were obtained from an adult who received the AZD1222 COVID-19 vaccine. The CDR3 runs from the conserved cysteine through the conserved F or W. Fields, in order: clone size, D gene, V gene, J gene, CDR3 DNA, CDR3 protein. The D gene is left open where the match is weak. Clone size is not always given. Where it is, it says once, few, many or a class for expanded clones.

once,NA,TRBV10-3,TRBJ2-3,TGTGCCATCAGTGAGTCAGGGGCCAGCACAGATACGCAGTATTTT,CAISESGASTDTQYF
NA,NA,TRBV19,TRBJ2-5,TGTGCCAGTAGTATAACCCCAGGGCTAGGGACCCAGTACTTC,CASSITPGLGTQYF
NA,NA,TRBV5-1,TRBJ2-5,TGCGCCAGCAGTCCTGGGGTGCAGGGGAGGGAGACCCAGTACTTC,CASSPGVQGRETQYF
NA,NA,TRBV7-9,TRBJ1-2,TGTGCCAGCACTCTGACCGAGACAGAGATTGGCTACACCTTC,CASTLTETEIGYTF
NA,TRBD1,TRBV5-6,TRBJ1-2,TGTGCCAGCGGGACAGGGAATGGCTACACCTTC,CASGTGNGYTF
NA,NA,TRBV19,TRBJ1-2,TGTGCCAGTAGCAGCTGGACAGTTTTCGACATTAGCTACACCTTC,CASSSWTVFDISYTF
NA,NA,TRBV6-5,TRBJ2-7,TGTGCTGCGGGACCACTAGTATCCGAGCAGTACTTC,CAAGPLVSEQYF
NA,TRBD1,TRBV18,TRBJ1-1,TGTGCCAGCTCACCTACAGGGGGCTTTGAAGCTTTCTTT,CASSPTGGFEAFF
NA,TRBD1,TRBV7-9,TRBJ1-2,TGTGCCAGCACCCCCGGACAGGGCCGGTATGGCTACACCTTC,CASTPGQGRYGYTF
NA,NA,TRBV5-6,TRBJ2-1,TGTGCCAGCTGCGGCCGGCAAAAACACAATGAGCAGTTCTTC,CASCGRQKHNEQFF
once,TRBD2,TRBV5-6,TRBJ2-5,TGTGCCAGCAGGGGACTAGCGGGAGCGTCTGAGACCCAGTACTTC,CASRGLAGASETQYF